Each of the 3 T cell receptor beta chains below was sequenced from the same sample in a study of cytomegalovirus exposure and HLA in healthy donors. Some clones are missing from TCRdb's copy, which holds only in-frame ones; the method was immunoSEQ multiplex PCR. The table has tens of thousands of clones, approximately 93% seen once. The sequenced sample was PBMCs. The source of these receptors is a man aged 18 to 35 in good health and CMV-seronegative.

The chain is built from TRBV5-1 and TRBJ2-3, with 7 bases fitting TRBD2. The CDR3 is 16 amino acids. After removal of 2 bases from V and 0 bases from J, the junction contained 6 bases not matched to a gene. Per the germline V gene, CDR1 is SGHRS and CDR2 is YFSETQ. The CDR3 loop reads CASSLAGTTSTDTQYF. The CDR3 nucleotides read TGCGCCAGCAGCTTAGCCGGGACTACTAGCACAGATACGCAGTATTTT.

The rearrangement uses TRBV2 and TRBJ1-1; D possibly corresponds to TRBD1 (5 bases). V was shortened by 6 bases and J by 11 bases, with 16 bases between the two germline ends. The CDR3 totals 12 residues. CDR1 is SNHLY, CDR2 FYNNEI, per germline. In DNA, the CDR3 is TGTGCCAGCAGCCCCGGACCGGGGGTTGCTTTCTTT. This gives the protein CASSPGPGVAFF.

The genes are TRBV4-2 and TRBJ2-1; TRBD1 might be the D (5 bases). V was shortened by 4 bases and J by 0 bases, with 13 bases between the two germline ends. Per the germline V gene, CDR1 is LGHNA and CDR2 is YNFKEQ. There are 16 residues in the CDR3. CDR3 coding DNA: TGTGCCAGCAGCCTAGGGCAGGGCCGCTCCTACAATGAGCAGTTCTTC. Residues: CASSLGQGRSYNEQFF.